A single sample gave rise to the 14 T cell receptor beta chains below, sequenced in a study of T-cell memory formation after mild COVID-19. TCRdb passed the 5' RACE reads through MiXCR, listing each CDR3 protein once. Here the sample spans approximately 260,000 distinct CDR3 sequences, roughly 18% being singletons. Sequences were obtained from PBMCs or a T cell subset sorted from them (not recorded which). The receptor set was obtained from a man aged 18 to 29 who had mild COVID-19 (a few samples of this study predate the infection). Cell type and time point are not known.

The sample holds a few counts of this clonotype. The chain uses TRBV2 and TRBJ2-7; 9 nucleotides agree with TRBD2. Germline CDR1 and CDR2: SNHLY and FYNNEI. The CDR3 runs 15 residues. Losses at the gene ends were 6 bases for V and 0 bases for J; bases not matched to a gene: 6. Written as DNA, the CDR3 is TGTGCCAGCAGGGAGACTAGCGGTTCCTCCTACGAGCAGTACGTC. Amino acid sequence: CASRETSGSSYEQYV.

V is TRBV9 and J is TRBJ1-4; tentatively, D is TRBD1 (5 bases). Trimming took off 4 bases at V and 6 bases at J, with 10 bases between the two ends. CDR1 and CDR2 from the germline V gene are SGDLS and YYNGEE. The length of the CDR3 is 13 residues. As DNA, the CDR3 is TGTGCCAGCAGCCGTGGGACCGATGAAAAACTGTTTTTT. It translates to CASSRGTDEKLFF. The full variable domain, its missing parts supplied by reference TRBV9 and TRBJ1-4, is DSGVTQTPKHLITATGQRVTLRCSPRSGDLSVYWYQQSLDQGLQFLIQYYNGEERAKGNILERFSAQQFPDLHSELNLSSLELGDSALYFCASSRGTDEKLFFGSGTQLSVL.

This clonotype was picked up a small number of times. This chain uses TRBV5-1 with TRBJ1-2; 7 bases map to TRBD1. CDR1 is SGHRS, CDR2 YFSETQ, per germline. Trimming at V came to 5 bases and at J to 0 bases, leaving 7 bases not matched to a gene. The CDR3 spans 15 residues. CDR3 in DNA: TGCGCCAGCAGGATGTCGACAGGGCCTAACTATGGCTACACCTTC. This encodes CASRMSTGPNYGYTF.

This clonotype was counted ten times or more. The CDR3 sequence is CASSPRQRGYTF. In DNA form, the CDR3 reads TGTGCCAGCAGCCCCCGACAGAGAGGCTACACCTTC. The chain uses TRBV7-9 and TRBJ1-2, with D perhaps TRBD1 (5 bases). Germline loops: CDR1 SEHNR, CDR2 FQNEAQ (reference sequence). V shed 5 bases and J shed 8 bases, with 12 bases lying between them. This CDR3 comprises 12 residues.

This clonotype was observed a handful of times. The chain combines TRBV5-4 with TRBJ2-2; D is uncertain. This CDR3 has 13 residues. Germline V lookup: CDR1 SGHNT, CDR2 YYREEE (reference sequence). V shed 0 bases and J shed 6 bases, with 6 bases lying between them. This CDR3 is CASSLEDPGELFF. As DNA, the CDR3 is TGTGCCAGCAGCTTGGAGGACCCCGGGGAGCTGTTTTTT. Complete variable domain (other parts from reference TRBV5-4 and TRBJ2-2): ETGVTQSPTHLIKTRGQQVTLRCSSQSGHNTVSWYQQALGQGPQFIFQYYREEENGRGNFPPRFSGLQFPNYSSELNVNALELDDSALYLCASSLEDPGELFFGEGSRLTVL.

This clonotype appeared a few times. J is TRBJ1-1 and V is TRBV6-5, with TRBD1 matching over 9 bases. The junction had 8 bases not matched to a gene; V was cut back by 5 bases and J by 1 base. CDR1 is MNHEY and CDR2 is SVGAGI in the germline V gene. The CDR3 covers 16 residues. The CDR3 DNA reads TGTGCCAGCAGTCAACCGGGACAGGGTTGGAACACTGAAGCTTTCTTT. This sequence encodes CASSQPGQGWNTEAFF.

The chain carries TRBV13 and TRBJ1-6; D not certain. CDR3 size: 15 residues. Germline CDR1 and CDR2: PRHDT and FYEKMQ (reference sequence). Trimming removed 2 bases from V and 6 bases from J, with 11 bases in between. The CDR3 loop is CASSLRPDRNSPLHF. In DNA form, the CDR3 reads TGTGCCAGCAGCTTAAGGCCAGACCGTAATTCACCCCTCCACTTT. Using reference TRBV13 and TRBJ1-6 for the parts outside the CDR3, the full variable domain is AAGVIQSPRHLIKEKRETATLKCYPIPRHDTVYWYQQGPGQDPQFLISFYEKMQSDKGSIPDRFSAQQFSDYHSELNMSSLELGDSALYFCASSLRPDRNSPLHFGNGTRLTVT.

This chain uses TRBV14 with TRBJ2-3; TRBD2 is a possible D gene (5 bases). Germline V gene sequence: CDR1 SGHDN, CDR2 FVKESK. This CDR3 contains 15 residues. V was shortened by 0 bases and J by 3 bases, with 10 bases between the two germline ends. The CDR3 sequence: CASSQDLGGTDTQYF. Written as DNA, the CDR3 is TGTGCCAGCAGCCAAGATCTAGGCGGGACAGATACGCAGTATTTT.

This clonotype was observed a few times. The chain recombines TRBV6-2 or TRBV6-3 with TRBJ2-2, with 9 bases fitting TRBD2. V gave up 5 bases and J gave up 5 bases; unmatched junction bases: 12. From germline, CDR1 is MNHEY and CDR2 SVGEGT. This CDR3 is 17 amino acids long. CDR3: CASSVPRRGGRTGELFF. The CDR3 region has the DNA TGTGCCAGCAGTGTACCGAGGCGGGGGGGCCGAACCGGGGAGCTGTTTTTT.

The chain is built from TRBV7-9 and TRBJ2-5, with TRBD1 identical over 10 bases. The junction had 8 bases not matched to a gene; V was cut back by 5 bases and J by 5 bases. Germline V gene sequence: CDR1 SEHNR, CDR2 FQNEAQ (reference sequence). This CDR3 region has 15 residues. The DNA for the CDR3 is TGTGCCAGCAGCCCCCGGGACAGGGGATGGGAGACCCAGTACTTC. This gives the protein CASSPRDRGWETQYF.

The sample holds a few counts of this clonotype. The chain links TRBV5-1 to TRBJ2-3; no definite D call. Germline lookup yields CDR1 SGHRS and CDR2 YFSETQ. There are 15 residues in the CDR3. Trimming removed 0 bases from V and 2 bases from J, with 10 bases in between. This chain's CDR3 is CASSLGVAPTDTQYF. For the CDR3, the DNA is TGCGCCAGCAGCTTGGGGGTGGCCCCCACAGATACGCAGTATTTT.

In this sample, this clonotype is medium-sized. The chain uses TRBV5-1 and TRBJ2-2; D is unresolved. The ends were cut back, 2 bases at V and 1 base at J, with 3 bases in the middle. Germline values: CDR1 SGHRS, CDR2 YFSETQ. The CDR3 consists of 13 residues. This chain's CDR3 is CASSLGNTGELFF. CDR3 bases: TGCGCCAGCAGCTTAGGGAACACCGGGGAGCTGTTTTTT.

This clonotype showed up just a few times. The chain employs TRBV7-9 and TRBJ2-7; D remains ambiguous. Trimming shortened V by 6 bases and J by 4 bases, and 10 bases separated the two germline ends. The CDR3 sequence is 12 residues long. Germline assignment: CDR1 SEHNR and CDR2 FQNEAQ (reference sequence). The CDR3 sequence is CASSQVGYEQYV. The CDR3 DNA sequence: TGTGCCAGCAGTCAAGTCGGATACGAGCAGTACGTC.

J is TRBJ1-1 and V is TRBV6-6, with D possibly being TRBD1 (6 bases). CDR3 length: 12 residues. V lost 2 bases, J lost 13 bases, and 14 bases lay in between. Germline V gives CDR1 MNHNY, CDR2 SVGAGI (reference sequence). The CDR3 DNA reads TGTGCCAGCAGTTACCTGGACAGAAGAGGTTTCTTT. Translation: CASSYLDRRGFF.